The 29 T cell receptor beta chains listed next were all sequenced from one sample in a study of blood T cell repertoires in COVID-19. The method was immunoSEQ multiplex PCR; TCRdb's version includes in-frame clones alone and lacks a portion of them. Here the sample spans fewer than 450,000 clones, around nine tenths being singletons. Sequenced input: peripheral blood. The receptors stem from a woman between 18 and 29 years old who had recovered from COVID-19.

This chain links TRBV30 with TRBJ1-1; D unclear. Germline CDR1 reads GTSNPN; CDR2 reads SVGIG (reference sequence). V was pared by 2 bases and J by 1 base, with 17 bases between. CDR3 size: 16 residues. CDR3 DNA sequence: TGTGCCTGGAGTCCTCTTACCGGGTTCTCGAACACTGAAGCTTTCTTT. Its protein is CAWSPLTGFSNTEAFF.

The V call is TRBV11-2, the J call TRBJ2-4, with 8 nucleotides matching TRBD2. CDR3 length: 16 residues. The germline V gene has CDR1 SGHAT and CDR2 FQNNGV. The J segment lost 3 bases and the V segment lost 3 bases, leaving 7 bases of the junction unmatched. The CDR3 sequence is CASSLFSGTDKNIQYF. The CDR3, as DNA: TGTGCCAGCAGCTTGTTTAGCGGGACGGACAAAAACATTCAGTACTTC.

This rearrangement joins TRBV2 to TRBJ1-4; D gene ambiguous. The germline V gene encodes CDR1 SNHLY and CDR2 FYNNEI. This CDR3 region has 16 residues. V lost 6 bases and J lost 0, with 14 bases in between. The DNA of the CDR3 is TGTGCCAGCAGGTTAACGATTAGTGCAACTAATGAAAAACTGTTTTTT. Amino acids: CASRLTISATNEKLFF.

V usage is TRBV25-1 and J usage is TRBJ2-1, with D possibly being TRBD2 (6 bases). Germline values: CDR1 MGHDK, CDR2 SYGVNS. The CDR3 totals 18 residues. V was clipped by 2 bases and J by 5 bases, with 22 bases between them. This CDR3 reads CASSEEGPSVVGDNEQFF. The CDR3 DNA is TGTGCCAGCAGTGAAGAGGGGCCTAGCGTGGTGGGGGACAATGAGCAGTTCTTC. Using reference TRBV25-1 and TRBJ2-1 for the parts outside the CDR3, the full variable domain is EADIYQTPRYLVIGTGKKITLECSQTMGHDKMYWYQQDPGMELHLIHYSYGVNSTEKGDLSSESTVSRIRTEHFPLTLESARPSHTSQYLCASSEEGPSVVGDNEQFFGPGTRLTVL.

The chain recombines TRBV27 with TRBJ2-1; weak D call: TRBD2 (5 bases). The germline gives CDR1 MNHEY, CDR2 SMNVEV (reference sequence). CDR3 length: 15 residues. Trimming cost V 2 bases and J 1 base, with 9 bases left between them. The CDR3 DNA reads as TGTGCCAGCAGTTTAGGGTGGGAGTCCTACAATGAGCAGTTCTTC. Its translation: CASSLGWESYNEQFF.

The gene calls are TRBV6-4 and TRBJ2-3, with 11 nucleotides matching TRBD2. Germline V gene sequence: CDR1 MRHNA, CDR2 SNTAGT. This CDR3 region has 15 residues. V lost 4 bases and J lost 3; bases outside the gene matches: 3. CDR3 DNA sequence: TGTGCCAGCAGTGCTAGCGGGAGGCTTACAGATACGCAGTATTTT. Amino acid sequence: CASSASGRLTDTQYF.

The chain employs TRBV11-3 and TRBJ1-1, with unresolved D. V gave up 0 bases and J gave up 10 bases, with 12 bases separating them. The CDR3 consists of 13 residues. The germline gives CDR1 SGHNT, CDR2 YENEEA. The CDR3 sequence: CASSLEILGGAFF. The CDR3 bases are TGTGCCAGCAGCTTAGAGATTCTGGGAGGAGCTTTCTTT.

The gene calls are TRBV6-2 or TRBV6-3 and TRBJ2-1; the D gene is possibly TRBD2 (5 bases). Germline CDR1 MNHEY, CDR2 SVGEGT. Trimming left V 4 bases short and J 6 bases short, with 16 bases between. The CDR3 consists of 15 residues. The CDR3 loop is CASSSLMAGGNEQFF. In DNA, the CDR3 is TGTGCCAGCAGTTCCCTGATGGCAGGAGGCAATGAGCAGTTCTTC.

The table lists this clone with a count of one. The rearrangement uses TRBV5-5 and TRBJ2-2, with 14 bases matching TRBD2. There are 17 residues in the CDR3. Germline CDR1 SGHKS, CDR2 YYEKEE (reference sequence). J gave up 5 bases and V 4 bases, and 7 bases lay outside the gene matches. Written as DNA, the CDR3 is TGTGCCAGCAGCGCCCGACTAGCGGGAGGGCGTACCGGGGAGCTGTTTTTT. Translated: CASSARLAGGRTGELFF.

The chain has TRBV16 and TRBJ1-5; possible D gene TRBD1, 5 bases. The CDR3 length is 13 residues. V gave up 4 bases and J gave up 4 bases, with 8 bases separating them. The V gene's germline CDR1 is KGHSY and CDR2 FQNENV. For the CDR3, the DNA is TGTGCCAGCAGCCCACGGGGGAATCAGCCCCAGCATTTT. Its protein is CASSPRGNQPQHF.

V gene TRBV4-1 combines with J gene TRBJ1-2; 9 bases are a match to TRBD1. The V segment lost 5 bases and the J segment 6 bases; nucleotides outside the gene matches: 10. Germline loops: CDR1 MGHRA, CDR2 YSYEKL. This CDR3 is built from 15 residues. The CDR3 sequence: CASSSIYRGHDGYTF. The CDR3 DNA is TGCGCCAGCAGCTCAATCTACAGGGGGCACGATGGCTACACCTTC.

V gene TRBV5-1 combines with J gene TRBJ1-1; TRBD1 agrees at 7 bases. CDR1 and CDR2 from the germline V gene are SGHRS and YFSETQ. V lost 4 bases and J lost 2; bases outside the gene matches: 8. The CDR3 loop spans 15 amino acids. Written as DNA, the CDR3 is TGCGCCAGCAGCCCGGAGGCAGGGGGTAACACTGAAGCTTTCTTT. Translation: CASSPEAGGNTEAFF.

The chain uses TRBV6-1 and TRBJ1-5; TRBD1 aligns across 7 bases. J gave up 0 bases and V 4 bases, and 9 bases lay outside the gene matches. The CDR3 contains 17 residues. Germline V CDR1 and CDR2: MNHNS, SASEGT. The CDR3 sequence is CASSGTGNRYSNQPQHF. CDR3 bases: TGTGCCAGCAGTGGGACAGGAAACAGGTATAGCAATCAGCCCCAGCATTTT.

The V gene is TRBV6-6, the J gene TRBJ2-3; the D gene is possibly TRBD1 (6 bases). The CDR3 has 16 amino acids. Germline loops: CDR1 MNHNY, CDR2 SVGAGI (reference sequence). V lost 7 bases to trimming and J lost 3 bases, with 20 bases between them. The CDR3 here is CASNKAQGSTTDTQYF. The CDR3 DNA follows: TGTGCCAGCAACAAGGCGCAGGGGAGTACGACAGATACGCAGTATTTT.

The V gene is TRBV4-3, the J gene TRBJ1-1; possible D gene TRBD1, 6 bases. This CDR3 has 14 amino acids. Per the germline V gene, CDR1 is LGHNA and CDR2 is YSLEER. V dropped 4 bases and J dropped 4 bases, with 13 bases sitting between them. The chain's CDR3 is CASSPKGGGTEAFF. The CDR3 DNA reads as TGCGCCAGCAGCCCGAAAGGGGGGGGCACTGAAGCTTTCTTT.

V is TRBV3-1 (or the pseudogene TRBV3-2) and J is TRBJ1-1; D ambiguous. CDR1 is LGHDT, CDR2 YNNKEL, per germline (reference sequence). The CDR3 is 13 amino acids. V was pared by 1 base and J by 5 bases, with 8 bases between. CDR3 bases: TGTGCCAGCAGCCAAGTGATGCGGACTGAAGCTTTCTTT. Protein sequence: CASSQVMRTEAFF.

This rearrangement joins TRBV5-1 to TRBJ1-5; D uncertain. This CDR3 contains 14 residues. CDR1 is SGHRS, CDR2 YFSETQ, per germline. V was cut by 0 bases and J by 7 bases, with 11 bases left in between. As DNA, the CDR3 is TGCGCCAGCAGCTTGGCCGGGATGGAGCAGCCCCAGCATTTT. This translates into CASSLAGMEQPQHF. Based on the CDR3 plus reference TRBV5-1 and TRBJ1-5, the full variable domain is KAGVTQTPRYLIKTRGQQVTLSCSPISGHRSVSWYQQTPGQGLQFLFEYFSETQRNKGNFPGRFSGRQFSNSRSEMNVSTLELGDSALYLCASSLAGMEQPQHFGDGTRLSIL.

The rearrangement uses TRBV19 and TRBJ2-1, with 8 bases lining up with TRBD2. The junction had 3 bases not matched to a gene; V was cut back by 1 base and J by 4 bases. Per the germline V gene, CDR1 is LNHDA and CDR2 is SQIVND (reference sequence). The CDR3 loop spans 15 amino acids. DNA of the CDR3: TGTGCCAGTAGTATAGCGGGAGGGCGATACAATGAGCAGTTCTTC. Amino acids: CASSIAGGRYNEQFF.

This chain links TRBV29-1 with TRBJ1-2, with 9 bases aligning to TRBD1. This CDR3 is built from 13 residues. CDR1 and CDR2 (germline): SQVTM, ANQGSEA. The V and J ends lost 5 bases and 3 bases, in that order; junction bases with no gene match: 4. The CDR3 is CSVNRGQDYGYTF. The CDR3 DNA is TGCAGCGTTAACAGGGGGCAGGACTATGGCTACACCTTC.

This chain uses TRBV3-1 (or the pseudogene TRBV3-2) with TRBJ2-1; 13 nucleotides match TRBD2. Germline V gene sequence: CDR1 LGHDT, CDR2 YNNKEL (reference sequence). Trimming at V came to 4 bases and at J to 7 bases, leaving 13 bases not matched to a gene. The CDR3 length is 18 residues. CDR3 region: CASSPRLAGGVEENEQFF. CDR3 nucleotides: TGTGCCAGCAGCCCGCGACTAGCGGGAGGTGTGGAGGAAAATGAGCAGTTCTTC.

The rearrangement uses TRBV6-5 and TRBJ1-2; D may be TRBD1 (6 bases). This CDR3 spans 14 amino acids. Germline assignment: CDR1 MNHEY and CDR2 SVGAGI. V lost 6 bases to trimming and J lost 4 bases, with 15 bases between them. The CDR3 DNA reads TGTGCCAGCAGGGGGGCAGGTACGGTCTATGGCTACACCTTC. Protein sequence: CASRGAGTVYGYTF.

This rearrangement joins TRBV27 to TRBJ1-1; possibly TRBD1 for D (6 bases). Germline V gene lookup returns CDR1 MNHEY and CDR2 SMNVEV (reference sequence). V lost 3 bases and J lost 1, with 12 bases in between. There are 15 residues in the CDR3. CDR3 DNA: TGTGCCAGCAGTTTGGGGGCAGGAGGGAACACTGAAGCTTTCTTT. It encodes CASSLGAGGNTEAFF.

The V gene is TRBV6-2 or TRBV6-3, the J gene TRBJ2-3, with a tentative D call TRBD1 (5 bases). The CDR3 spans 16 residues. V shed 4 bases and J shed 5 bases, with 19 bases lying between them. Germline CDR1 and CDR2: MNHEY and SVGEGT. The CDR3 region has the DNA TGTGCCAGCAGTTTAGGACAAGGCGCGCAGGTAGATACGCAGTATTTT. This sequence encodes CASSLGQGAQVDTQYF.

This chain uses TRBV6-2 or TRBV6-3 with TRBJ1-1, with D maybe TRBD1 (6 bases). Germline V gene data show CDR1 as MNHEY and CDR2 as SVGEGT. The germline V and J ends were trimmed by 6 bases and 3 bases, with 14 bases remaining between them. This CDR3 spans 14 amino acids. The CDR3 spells CASSRTVKYTEAFF. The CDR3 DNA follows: TGTGCCAGCAGCCGGACAGTAAAATACACTGAAGCTTTCTTT.

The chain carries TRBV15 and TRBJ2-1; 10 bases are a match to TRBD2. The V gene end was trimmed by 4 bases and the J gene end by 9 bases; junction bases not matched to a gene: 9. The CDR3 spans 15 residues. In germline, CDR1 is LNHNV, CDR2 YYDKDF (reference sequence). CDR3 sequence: CATSISGTSDIEQFF. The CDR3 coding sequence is TGTGCCACCAGCATCTCCGGGACTAGCGACATTGAGCAGTTCTTC.

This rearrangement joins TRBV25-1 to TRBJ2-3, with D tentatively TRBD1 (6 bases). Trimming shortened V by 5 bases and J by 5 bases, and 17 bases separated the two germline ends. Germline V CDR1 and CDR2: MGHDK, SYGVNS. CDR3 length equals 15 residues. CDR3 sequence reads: CASSPIRGSLDTQYF. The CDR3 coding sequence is TGTGCCAGCAGTCCCATCAGGGGATCATTAGATACGCAGTATTTT.

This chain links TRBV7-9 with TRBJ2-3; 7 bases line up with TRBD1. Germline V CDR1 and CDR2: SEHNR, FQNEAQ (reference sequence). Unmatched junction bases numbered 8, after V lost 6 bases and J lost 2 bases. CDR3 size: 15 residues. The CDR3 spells CASRSTGALTDTQYF. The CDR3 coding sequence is TGTGCCAGCAGGTCTACAGGGGCGCTCACAGATACGCAGTATTTT.

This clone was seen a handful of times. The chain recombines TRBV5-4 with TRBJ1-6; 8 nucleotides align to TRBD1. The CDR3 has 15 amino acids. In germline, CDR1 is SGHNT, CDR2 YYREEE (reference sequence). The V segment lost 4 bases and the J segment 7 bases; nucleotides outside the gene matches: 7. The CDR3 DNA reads TGTGCCAGCAGCCCCCGACAGGGGACGAATTCACCCCTCCACTTT. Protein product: CASSPRQGTNSPLHF.

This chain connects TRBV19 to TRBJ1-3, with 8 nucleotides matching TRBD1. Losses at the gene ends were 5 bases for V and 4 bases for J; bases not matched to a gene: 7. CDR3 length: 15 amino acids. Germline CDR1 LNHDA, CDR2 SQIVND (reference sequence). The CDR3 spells CASSGQGRVGNTIYF. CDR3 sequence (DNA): TGTGCCAGTAGTGGACAGGGCCGCGTCGGAAACACCATATATTTT.